The 10 T cell receptor beta chains listed next were all sequenced from one sample in a study of cytomegalovirus exposure and HLA in healthy donors. The assay was immunoSEQ multiplex PCR, and TCRdb's table has in-frame clones only and misses some. The table records roughly 50,000 clones, about 92% of them present only once. The sample was PBMCs. These receptors originate from a young woman in good health and CMV-seropositive.

The rearrangement links TRBV2 to TRBJ2-5, with 7 bases identical to TRBD2. The V gene's germline CDR1 is SNHLY and CDR2 FYNNEI. The CDR3 spans 14 residues. V lost 6 bases to trimming and J lost 3 bases; unmatched junction nucleotides: 7. CDR3 sequence (DNA): TGTGCCAGCAGGACGCCTCGGGGGGAAGAGACCCAGTACTTC. Encoded protein: CASRTPRGEETQYF.

This clone was detected only once. The chain employs TRBV11-2 and TRBJ1-2; TRBD1 aligns across 12 bases. The ends lost 3 bases at V and 6 bases at J; junction bases unmatched: 5. The CDR3 is made up of 15 amino acids. The germline V gene has CDR1 SGHAT and CDR2 FQNNGV. The CDR3 coding sequence is TGTGCCAGCAGCTTGGGGGACAGGGGGCTAGATGGCTACACCTTC. Translation: CASSLGDRGLDGYTF. Using reference TRBV11-2 and TRBJ1-2 for the parts outside the CDR3, the full variable domain is EAGVAQSPRYKIIEKRQSVAFWCNPISGHATLYWYQQILGQGPKLLIQFQNNGVVDDSQLPKDRFSAERLKGVDSTLKIQPAKLEDSAVYLCASSLGDRGLDGYTFGSGTRLTVV.

The chain has TRBV6-1 and TRBJ1-5; D might be TRBD1 (6 bases). Per the germline V gene, CDR1 is MNHNS and CDR2 is SASEGT. V lost 4 bases and J lost 0, with 10 bases in between. This CDR3 is 15 amino acids long. Here the CDR3 reads CASSGQVNSNQPQHF. CDR3 coding DNA: TGTGCCAGCAGTGGACAGGTTAATAGCAATCAGCCCCAGCATTTT.

This chain links TRBV19 with TRBJ1-2; D is undetermined. The ends were cut back, 2 bases at V and 7 bases at J, with 11 bases in the middle. The CDR3 spans 13 residues. Germline CDR1 is LNHDA and CDR2 is SQIVND (reference sequence). CDR3 DNA: TGTGCCAGTAGTATATACCCCCAGGCTGGCTACACCTTC. Translation: CASSIYPQAGYTF. The complete variable domain, with remaining parts taken from reference TRBV19 and TRBJ1-2, reads DGGITQSPKYLFRKEGQNVTLSCEQNLNHDAMYWYRQDPGQGLRLIYYSQIVNDFQKGDIAEGYSVSREKKESFPLTVTSAQKNPTAFYLCASSIYPQAGYTFGSGTRLTVV.

The chain recombines TRBV7-9 with TRBJ2-7; TRBD2 might be the D (6 bases). There are 17 residues in the CDR3. Trimming removed 0 bases from V and 2 bases from J, with 17 bases in between. Germline V CDR1 and CDR2: SEHNR, FQNEAQ (reference sequence). The DNA of the CDR3 is TGTGCCAGCAGCTTAGCGTCAGGGACTCCGGTTGCCTACGAGCAGTACTTC. The encoded protein is CASSLASGTPVAYEQYF. Full variable domain (missing parts from reference TRBV7-9 and TRBJ2-7): DTGVSQNPRHKITKRGQNVTFRCDPISEHNRLYWYRQTLGQGPEFLTYFQNEAQLEKSRLLSDRFSAERPKGSFSTLEIQRTEQGDSAMYLCASSLASGTPVAYEQYFGPGTRLTVT.

The V call is TRBV6-5, the J call TRBJ1-2, with TRBD1 matching 9 bases. With V trimmed by 6 bases and J by 6 bases, 11 bases remained unmatched. This CDR3 region has 15 residues. Germline CDR1 reads MNHEY; CDR2 reads SVGAGI. CDR3 coding DNA: TGTGCCAGCAGATTAAGACGGGACAGGGCGGATGGCTACACCTTC. As protein: CASRLRRDRADGYTF.

The chain couples TRBV30 to TRBJ1-5; maybe TRBD1 (5 bases). The CDR3 sequence is 15 residues long. Germline CDR1 reads GTSNPN; CDR2 reads SVGIG (reference sequence). Trimming shortened V by 0 bases and J by 2 bases, and 11 bases separated the two germline ends. CDR3 in amino acids: CAWSVGAGGNQPQHF. CDR3 nucleotide sequence: TGTGCCTGGAGTGTAGGGGCGGGGGGCAATCAGCCCCAGCATTTT. The variable domain in full, completed from reference TRBV30 and TRBJ1-5, reads SQTIHQWPATLVQPVGSPLSLECTVEGTSNPNLYWYRQAAGRGLQLLFYSVGIGQISSEVPQNLSASRPQDRQFILSSKKLLLSDSGFYLCAWSVGAGGNQPQHFGDGTRLSIL.

This clone appeared a single time. The chain recombines TRBV4-2 with TRBJ2-2; TRBD2 matches at 11 bases. J was trimmed by 2 bases and V by 4 bases; bases with no gene match: 18. Germline CDR1 and CDR2: LGHNA and YNFKEQ. The CDR3 has 21 residues. The CDR3 DNA reads TGTGCCAGCAGCCCCAAGTGGGCTCCGCTAGCGGGGGGCTTTAACACCGGGGAGCTGTTTTTT. Residues: CASSPKWAPLAGGFNTGELFF.

V gene TRBV11-1 combines with J gene TRBJ1-6, with unresolved D. There are 13 residues in the CDR3. The V end was cut by 5 bases, the J end by 10 bases, with 12 bases between. Germline loops: CDR1 SGHAT, CDR2 FQDESV (reference sequence). The CDR3 DNA reads as TGTGCCAGCAGCCAAGCGGCGAAGTCACCCCTCCACTTT. Its protein is CASSQAAKSPLHF.

The chain couples TRBV7-5 to TRBJ1-2; the table assigns TRBD1, which was not confirmed against the DNA. TRBV7-5 is tagged as a pseudogene. There are 16 residues in the CDR3. The CDR3 sequence: CARSSGQGYPNYGYTF. CDR3 bases: TGTGCCAGAAGCTCGGGACAGGGGTACCCTAACTATGGCTACACCTTC.